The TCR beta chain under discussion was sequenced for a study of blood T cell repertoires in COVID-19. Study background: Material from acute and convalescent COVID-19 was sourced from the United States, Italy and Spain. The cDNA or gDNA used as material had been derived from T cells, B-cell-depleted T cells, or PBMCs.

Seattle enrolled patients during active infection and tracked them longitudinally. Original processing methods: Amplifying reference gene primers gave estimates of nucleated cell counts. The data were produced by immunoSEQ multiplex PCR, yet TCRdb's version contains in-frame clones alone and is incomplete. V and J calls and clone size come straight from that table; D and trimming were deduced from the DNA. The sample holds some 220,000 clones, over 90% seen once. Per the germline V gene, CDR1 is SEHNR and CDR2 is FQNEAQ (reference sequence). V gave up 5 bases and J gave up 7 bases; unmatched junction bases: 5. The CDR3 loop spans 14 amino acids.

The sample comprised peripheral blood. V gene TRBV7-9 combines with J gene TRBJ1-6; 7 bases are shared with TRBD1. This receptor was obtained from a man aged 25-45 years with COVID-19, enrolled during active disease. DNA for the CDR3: TGTGCCAGCAGCGCGGGACAGAAAAATTCACCCCTCCACTTT. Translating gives CASSAGQKNSPLHF.